This record concerns one TCR beta chain sequence. The sample belongs to a study of blood T cell repertoires in COVID-19. Data came from immunoSEQ multiplex PCR; TCRdb stores just in-frame clones and leaves some out. The table shows some 200,000 clones, with about 93% occurring only once. Trimming shortened V by 1 base and J by 7 bases, and 9 bases separated the two germline ends. Germline V gene data show CDR1 as SGHRS and CDR2 as YFSETQ. This CDR3 contains 14 residues. The source material was peripheral blood. The chain carries TRBV5-1 and TRBJ1-6; D is perhaps TRBD1 (5 bases). The clonotype was recovered from a young man with COVID-19, enrolled during active disease. The CDR3 sequence: CASSLRQRNSPLHF. DNA for the CDR3: TGCGCCAGCAGCTTGAGACAGAGGAATTCACCCCTCCACTTT.